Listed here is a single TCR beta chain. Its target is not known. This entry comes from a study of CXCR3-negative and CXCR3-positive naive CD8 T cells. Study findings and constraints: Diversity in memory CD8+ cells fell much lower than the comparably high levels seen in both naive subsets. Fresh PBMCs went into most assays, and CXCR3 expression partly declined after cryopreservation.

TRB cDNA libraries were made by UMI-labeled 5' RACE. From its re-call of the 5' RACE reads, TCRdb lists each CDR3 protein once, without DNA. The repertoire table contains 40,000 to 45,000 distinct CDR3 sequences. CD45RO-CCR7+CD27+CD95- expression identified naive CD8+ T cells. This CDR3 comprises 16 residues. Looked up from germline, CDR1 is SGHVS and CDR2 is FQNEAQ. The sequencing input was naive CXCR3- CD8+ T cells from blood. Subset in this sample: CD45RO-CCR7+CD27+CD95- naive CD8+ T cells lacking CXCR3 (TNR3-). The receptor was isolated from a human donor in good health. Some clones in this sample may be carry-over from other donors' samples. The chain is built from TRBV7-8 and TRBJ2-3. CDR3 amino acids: CASSTLLTQNTDTQYF.